This T cell receptor (beta chain) was found in a study of spatial heterogeneity in lung cancer. From the 5' RACE reads, TCRdb called clonotypes with MiXCR, one entry per CDR3 protein. The table includes approximately 52,000 distinct CDR3 sequences, approximately 5.7% detected once. The table lists this clonotype with many counts. The CDR3 contains 16 residues. Germline-derived CDR1 and CDR2 are SGHTA and FQGNSA. The V segment lost 0 bases and the J segment 3 bases; nucleotides outside the gene matches: 3. Time point in this sample: sample taken at primary tumor resection. The authors sequenced whole RNA from tumor, nontumor lung or frozen PBMC without sorting.

The TCR sequence derives from a male donor with early-stage non-small cell lung cancer. The chain is built from TRBV7-2 and TRBJ2-2; 8 bases fit TRBD1. This sample comprised PBMCs, obtained at surgery. The DNA of the CDR3 is TGTGCCAGCAGCTTAGCGGGGACAGGCTACACCGGGGAGCTGTTTTTT. Amino acid sequence: CASSLAGTGYTGELFF.